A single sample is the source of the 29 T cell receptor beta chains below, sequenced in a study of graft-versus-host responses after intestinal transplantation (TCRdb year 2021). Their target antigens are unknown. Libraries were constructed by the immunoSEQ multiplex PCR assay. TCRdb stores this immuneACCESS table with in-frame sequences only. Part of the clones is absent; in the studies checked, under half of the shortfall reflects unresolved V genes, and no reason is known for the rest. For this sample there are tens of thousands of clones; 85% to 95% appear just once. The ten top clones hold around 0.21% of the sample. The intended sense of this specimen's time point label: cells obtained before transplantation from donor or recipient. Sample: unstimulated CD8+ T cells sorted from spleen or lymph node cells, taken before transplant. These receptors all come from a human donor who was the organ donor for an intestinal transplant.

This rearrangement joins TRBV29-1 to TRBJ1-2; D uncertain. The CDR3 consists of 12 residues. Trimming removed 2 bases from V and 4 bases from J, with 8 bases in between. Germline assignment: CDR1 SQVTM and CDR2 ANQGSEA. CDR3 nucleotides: TGCAGCGTTGAACAGGAGGGCTATGGCTACACCTTC. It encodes CSVEQEGYGYTF.

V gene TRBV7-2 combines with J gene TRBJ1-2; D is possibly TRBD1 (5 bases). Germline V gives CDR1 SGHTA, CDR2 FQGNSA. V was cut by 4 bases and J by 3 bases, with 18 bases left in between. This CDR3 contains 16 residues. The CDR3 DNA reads TGTGCCAGCAGCTCCACGTGGGGGGAGGTCGACTATGGCTACACCTTC. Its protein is CASSSTWGEVDYGYTF. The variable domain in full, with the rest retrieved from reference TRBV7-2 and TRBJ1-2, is GAGVSQSPSNKVTEKGKDVELRCDPISGHTALYWYRQSLGQGLEFLIYFQGNSAPDKSGLPSDRFSAERTGGSVSTLTIQRTQQEDSAVYLCASSSTWGEVDYGYTFGSGTRLTVV.

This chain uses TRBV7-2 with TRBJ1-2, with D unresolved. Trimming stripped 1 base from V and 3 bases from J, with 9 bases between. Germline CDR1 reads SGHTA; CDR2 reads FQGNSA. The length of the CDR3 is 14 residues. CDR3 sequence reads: CASSLVSRDYGYTF. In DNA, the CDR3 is TGTGCCAGCAGCTTAGTTTCCCGAGACTATGGCTACACCTTC.

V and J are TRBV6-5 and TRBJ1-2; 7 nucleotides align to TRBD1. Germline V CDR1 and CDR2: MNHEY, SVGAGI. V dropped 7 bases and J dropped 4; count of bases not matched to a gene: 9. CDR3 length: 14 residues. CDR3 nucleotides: TGTGCCAGCACTAACTCGGGACAGAGCTATGGCTACACCTTC. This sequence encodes CASTNSGQSYGYTF.

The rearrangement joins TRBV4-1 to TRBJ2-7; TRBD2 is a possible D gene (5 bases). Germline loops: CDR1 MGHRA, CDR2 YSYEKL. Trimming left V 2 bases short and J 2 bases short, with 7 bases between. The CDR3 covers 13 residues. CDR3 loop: CASSQRETYEQYF. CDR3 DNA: TGCGCCAGCAGCCAAAGGGAGACCTACGAGCAGTACTTC.

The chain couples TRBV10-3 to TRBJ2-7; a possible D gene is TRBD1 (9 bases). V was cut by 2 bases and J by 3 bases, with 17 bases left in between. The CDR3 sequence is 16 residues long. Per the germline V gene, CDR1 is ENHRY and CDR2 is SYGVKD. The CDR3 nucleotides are TGTGCCATCAGTGAGGGTAGCGGGACAGGGTACTACGAGCAGTACTTC. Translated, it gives CAISEGSGTGYYEQYF.

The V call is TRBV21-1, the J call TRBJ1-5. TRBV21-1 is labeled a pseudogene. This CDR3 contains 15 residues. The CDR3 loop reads CASRQSLRCHQPQHF. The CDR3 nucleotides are TGTGCCAGCAGACAAAGCCTAAGGTGCCATCAGCCCCAGCATTTT.

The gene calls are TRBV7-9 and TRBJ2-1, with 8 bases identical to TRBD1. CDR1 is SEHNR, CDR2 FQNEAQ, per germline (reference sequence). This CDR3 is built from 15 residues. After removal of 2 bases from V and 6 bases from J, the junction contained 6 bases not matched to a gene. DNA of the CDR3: TGTGCCAGCAGCTTATCCGGACAGGGTATCAATGAGCAGTTCTTC. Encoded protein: CASSLSGQGINEQFF.

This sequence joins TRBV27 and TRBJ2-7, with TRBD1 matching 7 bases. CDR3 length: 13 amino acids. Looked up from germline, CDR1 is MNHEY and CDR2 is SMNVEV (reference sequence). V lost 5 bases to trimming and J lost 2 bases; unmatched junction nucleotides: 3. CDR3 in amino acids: CASSVTGAYEQYF. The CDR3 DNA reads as TGTGCCAGCAGTGTAACAGGGGCCTACGAGCAGTACTTC.

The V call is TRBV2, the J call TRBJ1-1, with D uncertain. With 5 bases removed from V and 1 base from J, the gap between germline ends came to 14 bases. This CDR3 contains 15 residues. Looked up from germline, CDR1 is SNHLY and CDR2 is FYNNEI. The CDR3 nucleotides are TGTGCCAGCAGTCAGAGTAGAAGGGAGAACACTGAAGCTTTCTTT. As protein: CASSQSRRENTEAFF.

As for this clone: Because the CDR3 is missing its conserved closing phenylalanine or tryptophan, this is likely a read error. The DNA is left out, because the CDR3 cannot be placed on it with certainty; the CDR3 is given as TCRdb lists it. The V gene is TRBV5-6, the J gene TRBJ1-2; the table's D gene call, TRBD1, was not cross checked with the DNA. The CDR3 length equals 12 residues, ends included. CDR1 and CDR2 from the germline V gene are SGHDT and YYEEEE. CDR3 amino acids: CASSLGQVFITV.

The CDR3 bases are TGTGCCTGGAGTAGCGGGGGGACCGAGACCCAGTACTTC. Residues: CAWSSGGTETQYF. The chain carries TRBV30 and TRBJ2-5; 9 nucleotides align to TRBD2. The germline V gene encodes CDR1 GTSNPN and CDR2 SVGIG (reference sequence). Unmatched junction bases numbered 3, after V lost 2 bases and J lost 5 bases. This CDR3 has 13 amino acids.

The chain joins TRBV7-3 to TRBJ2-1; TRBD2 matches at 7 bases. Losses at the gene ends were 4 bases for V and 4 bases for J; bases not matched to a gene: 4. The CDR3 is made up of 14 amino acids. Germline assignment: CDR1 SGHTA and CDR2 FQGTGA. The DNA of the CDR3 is TGTGCCAGCAGCTCCTTCGGGGGGTACAATGAGCAGTTCTTC. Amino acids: CASSSFGGYNEQFF.

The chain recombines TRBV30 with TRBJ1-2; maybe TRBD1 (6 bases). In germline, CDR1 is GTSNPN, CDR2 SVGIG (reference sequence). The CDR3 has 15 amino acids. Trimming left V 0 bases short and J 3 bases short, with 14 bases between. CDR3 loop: CAWSVWGARDYGYTF. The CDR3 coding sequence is TGTGCCTGGAGTGTATGGGGGGCGAGAGACTATGGCTACACCTTC.

In nucleotides, the CDR3 is TGTGCCAGCAGCAACCCAGGAACAGCCCATGAGCAGTTCTTC. Its translation is CASSNPGTAHEQFF. This sequence joins TRBV27 and TRBJ2-1; D is unclear. Trimming left V 6 bases short and J 8 bases short, with 17 bases between. Germline loops: CDR1 MNHEY, CDR2 SMNVEV (reference sequence). The CDR3 totals 14 residues.

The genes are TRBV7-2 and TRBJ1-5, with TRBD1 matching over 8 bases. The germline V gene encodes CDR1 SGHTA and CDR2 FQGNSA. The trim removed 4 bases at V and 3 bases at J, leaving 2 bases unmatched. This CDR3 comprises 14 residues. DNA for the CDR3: TGTGCCAGCAGCTCAGGGGGCGTCAATCAGCCCCAGCATTTT. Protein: CASSSGGVNQPQHF.

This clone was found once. The CDR3 coding sequence is TGCGCCAGCAGCCAAGAAACTAGCGGGGTATACAATGAGCAGTTCTTC. This sequence encodes CASSQETSGVYNEQFF. V is TRBV4-1 and J is TRBJ2-1; 10 bases agree with TRBD2. V lost 0 bases to trimming and J lost 4 bases; unmatched junction nucleotides: 3. This CDR3 region has 16 residues. CDR1 is MGHRA and CDR2 is YSYEKL in the germline V gene.

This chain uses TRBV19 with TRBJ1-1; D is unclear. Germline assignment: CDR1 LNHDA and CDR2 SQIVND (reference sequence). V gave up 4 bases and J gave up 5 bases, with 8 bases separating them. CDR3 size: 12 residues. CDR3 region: CASSTGRTEAFF. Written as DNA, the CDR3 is TGTGCCAGTAGTACAGGAAGGACTGAAGCTTTCTTT.

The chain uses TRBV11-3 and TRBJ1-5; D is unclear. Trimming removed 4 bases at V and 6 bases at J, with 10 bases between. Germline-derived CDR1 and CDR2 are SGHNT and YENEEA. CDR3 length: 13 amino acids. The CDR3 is CASSSAWGQPQHF. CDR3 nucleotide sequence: TGTGCCAGCAGCTCCGCGTGGGGTCAGCCCCAGCATTTT.

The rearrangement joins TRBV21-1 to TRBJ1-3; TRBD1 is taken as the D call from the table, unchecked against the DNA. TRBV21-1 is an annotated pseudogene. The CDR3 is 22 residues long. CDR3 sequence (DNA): TGTGCCAGCAGCAAAGCGCCTTCAGACAGGTCCCAACCTATCTGTGGGCGGAACACCATATATTTT. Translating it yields CASSKAPSDRSQPICGRNTIYF.

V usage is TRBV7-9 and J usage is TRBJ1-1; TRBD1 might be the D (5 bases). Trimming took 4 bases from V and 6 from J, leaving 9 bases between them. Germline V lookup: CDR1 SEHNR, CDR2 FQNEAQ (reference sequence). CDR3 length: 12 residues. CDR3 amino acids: CASSWGSPEAFF. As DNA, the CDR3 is TGTGCCAGCAGCTGGGGGAGCCCTGAAGCTTTCTTT.

The CDR3, as DNA: TGTGCCAGCAGCCCGGACAGGGGCCAGACCCAGTACTTC. It specifies CASSPDRGQTQYF. The chain combines TRBV11-2 with TRBJ2-5; TRBD1 matches 9 bases. Germline V CDR1 and CDR2: SGHAT, FQNNGV. With V trimmed by 5 bases and J by 6 bases, 4 bases remained unmatched. This CDR3 is 13 amino acids long.

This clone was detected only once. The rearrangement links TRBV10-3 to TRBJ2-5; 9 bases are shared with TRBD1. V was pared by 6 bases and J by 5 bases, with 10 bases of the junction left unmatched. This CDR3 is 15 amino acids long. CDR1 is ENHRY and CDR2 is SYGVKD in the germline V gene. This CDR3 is CAISGDRVGSETQYF. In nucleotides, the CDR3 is TGTGCCATCAGCGGGGACAGGGTAGGATCGGAGACCCAGTACTTC.

CDR3 sequence: CASSPTGSYEQYF. CDR3 DNA: TGCGCCAGCAGCCCGACTGGGTCCTACGAGCAGTACTTC. J is TRBJ2-7 and V is TRBV4-3; D is unclear. This CDR3 region has 13 residues. The V gene lost 4 bases and the J gene lost 1 base, with 8 bases spanning the gap. CDR1 LGHNA and CDR2 YSLEER come from the germline V gene.

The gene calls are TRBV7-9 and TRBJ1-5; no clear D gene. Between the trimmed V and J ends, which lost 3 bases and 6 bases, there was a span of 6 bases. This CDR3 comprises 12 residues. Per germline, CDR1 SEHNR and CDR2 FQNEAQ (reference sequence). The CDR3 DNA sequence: TGTGCCAGCAGCTTGGGCAGTCAGCCCCAGCATTTT. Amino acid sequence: CASSLGSQPQHF.

The CDR3 nucleotides are TGTGCCAGCAGCAAAGGGTCGCCTGGGGCCGGGGAGCTGTTTTTT. It yields the protein CASSKGSPGAGELFF. The V gene is TRBV21-1, the J gene TRBJ2-2. TRBV21-1 is deemed a pseudogene. The CDR3 runs 15 residues.

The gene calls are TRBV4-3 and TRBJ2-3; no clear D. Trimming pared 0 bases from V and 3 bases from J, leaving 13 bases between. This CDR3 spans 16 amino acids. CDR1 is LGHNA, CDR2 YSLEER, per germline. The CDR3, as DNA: TGCGCCAGCAGCCAAGATGTACGGGCTACGACAGATACGCAGTATTTT. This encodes CASSQDVRATTDTQYF.

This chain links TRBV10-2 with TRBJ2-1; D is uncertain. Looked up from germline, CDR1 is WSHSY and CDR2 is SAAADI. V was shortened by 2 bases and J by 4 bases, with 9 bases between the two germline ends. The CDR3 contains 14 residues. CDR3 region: CASSEPGLYNEQFF. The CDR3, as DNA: TGCGCCAGCAGTGAGCCCGGGCTGTACAATGAGCAGTTCTTC.

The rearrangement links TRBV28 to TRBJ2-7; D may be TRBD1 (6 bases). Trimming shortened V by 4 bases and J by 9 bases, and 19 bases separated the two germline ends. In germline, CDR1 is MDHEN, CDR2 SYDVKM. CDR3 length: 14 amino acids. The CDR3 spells CASSSVDSPTWQYF. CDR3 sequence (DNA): TGTGCCAGCAGTTCCGTGGACAGCCCTACGTGGCAGTACTTC. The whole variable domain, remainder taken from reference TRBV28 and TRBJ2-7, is DVKVTQSSRYLVKRTGEKVFLECVQDMDHENMFWYRQDPGLGLRLIYFSYDVKMKEKGDIPEGYSVSREKKERFSLILESASTNQTSMYLCASSSVDSPTWQYFGPGTRLTVT.